Below are 11 T cell receptor beta chains sequenced from a single sample in a study of blood T cell repertoires in COVID-19 (dated by TCRdb to about 2020). Library preparation employed the immunoSEQ multiplex PCR assay. Held by TCRdb, this immuneACCESS table contains in-frame sequences only and omits some clones. Under half of the omission traces to an unresolved V gene where checked; the cause of the rest is unknown. Recorded for this sample are about 280,000 clones; around 88% of them occurred a single time. Clones ranked in the top ten supply over 6% of the sample. The sample consisted of PBMCs or T cells enriched from blood (not recorded which). The receptors were gathered from a woman aged 40-49 years who had recovered from COVID-19.

The J gene is TRBJ2-1, the V gene TRBV27; D gene uncertain. Germline CDR1 and CDR2: MNHEY and SMNVEV (reference sequence). Trimming removed 6 bases at V and 1 base at J, with 16 bases between. The CDR3 is 16 residues long. CDR3 DNA sequence: TGTGCCAGCAGCATCCTTCTAGTTACGTCCTACAATGAGCAGTTCTTC. It yields the protein CASSILLVTSYNEQFF.

V is TRBV5-1 and J is TRBJ2-1; 9 bases align to TRBD2. The CDR3 contains 16 residues. Germline CDR1 SGHRS, CDR2 YFSETQ. Trimming at V came to 4 bases and at J to 7 bases, leaving 12 bases not matched to a gene. In nucleotides, the CDR3 is TGCGCCAGCAGCCCAGCGGGAGGCTCCCACTCTAATGAGCAGTTCTTC. Translating gives CASSPAGGSHSNEQFF.

V is TRBV7-3 and J is TRBJ2-3, with TRBD2 identical over 14 bases. V gave up 4 bases and J gave up 5 bases; unmatched junction bases: 5. CDR3 length: 16 residues. The germline gives CDR1 SGHTA, CDR2 FQGTGA. This chain's CDR3 is CASSSTSGRERDTQYF. The CDR3 coding sequence is TGTGCCAGCAGCTCGACTAGCGGGAGGGAGAGAGATACGCAGTATTTT.

This chain connects TRBV9 to TRBJ2-7; no clear D gene. The CDR3 is 13 residues long. Trimming pared 4 bases from V and 5 bases from J, leaving 13 bases between. CDR1 is SGDLS and CDR2 is YYNGEE in the germline V gene. The CDR3 spells CASSPTHRDEQYF. CDR3 sequence (DNA): TGTGCCAGCAGCCCTACTCACCGAGACGAGCAGTACTTC.

The rearrangement joins TRBV18 to TRBJ1-2; a possible D gene is TRBD1 (5 bases). CDR3 length: 15 amino acids. In germline, CDR1 is KGHSH, CDR2 LQKENI. The V gene lost 3 bases and the J gene lost 8 bases, with 19 bases spanning the gap. The CDR3 is CASSPPQGSADGYTF. As DNA, the CDR3 is TGTGCCAGCTCACCCCCCCAGGGCTCTGCGGACGGCTACACCTTC.

The J gene is TRBJ1-1, the V gene TRBV27; 8 bases agree with TRBD1. Germline V gene sequence: CDR1 MNHEY, CDR2 SMNVEV (reference sequence). This CDR3 has 14 amino acids. V was clipped by 3 bases and J by 1 base; unmatched bases: 1. The CDR3 loop reads CASSLGQENTEAFF. CDR3 coding DNA: TGTGCCAGCAGTTTGGGACAGGAGAACACTGAAGCTTTCTTT.

The J gene is TRBJ1-2, the V gene TRBV5-1, with D uncertain. The CDR3 spans 13 residues. Looked up from germline, CDR1 is SGHRS and CDR2 is YFSETQ. V was trimmed by 1 base and J by 3 bases, leaving 7 bases between them. The CDR3 nucleotides are TGCGCCAGCAGCTTGTACAGAGACTATGGCTACACCTTC. As protein: CASSLYRDYGYTF.

The CDR3 DNA reads as TGTGCCAGCAGCTTAGAATCAGGGGGCGTCTATGGCTACACCTTC. Protein: CASSLESGGVYGYTF. The chain is built from TRBV7-8 and TRBJ1-2; 8 bases match TRBD1. The junction had 5 bases not matched to a gene; V was cut back by 1 base and J by 4 bases. Germline V CDR1 and CDR2: SGHVS, FQNEAQ. The CDR3 sequence is 15 residues long.

The genes are TRBV19 and TRBJ1-2, with D hard to call. This CDR3 contains 13 residues. V lost 4 bases to trimming and J lost 5 bases, with 11 bases between them. CDR1 is LNHDA, CDR2 SQIVND, per germline (reference sequence). The CDR3 spells CASSKWQRYGYTF. Written as DNA, the CDR3 is TGTGCCAGTAGTAAGTGGCAAAGATATGGCTACACCTTC.

This clone was counted only a few times. The chain employs TRBV14 and TRBJ1-3; a weak D match, TRBD1 (6 bases). Germline CDR1 and CDR2: SGHDN and FVKESK. This CDR3 has 14 amino acids. V was pared by 6 bases and J by 4 bases, with 13 bases between. CDR3 sequence reads: CASSPNRVGNTIYF. The CDR3 DNA reads TGTGCCAGCAGTCCAAACAGGGTCGGAAACACCATATATTTT.

The chain combines TRBV7-2 with TRBJ1-5; D ambiguous. The germline V and J ends were trimmed by 2 bases and 3 bases, with 8 bases remaining between them. The V gene's germline CDR1 is SGHTA and CDR2 FQGNSA. The CDR3 is 14 residues long. The CDR3 is CASSLLGYNQPQHF. For the CDR3, the DNA is TGTGCCAGCAGCTTACTAGGATACAATCAGCCCCAGCATTTT.